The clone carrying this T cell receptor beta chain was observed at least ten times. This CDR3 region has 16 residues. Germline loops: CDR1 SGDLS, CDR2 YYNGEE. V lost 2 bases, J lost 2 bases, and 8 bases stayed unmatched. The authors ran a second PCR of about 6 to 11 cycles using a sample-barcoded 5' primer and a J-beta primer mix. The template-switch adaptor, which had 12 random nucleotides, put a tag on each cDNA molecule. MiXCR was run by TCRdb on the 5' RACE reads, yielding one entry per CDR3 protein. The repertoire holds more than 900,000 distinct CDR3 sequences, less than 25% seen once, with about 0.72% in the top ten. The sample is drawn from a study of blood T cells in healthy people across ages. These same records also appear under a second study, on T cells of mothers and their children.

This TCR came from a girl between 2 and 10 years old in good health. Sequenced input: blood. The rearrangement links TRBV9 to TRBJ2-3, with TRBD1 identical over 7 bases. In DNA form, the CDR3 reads TGTGCCAGCAGCGTCACCGAACAGGGGATCACAGATACGCAGTATTTT. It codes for CASSVTEQGITDTQYF.